The entry below gives a single TCR beta chain sequence along with its context. This entry comes from a study of response to subunit inactivated influenza vaccine. In germline, CDR1 is MNHEY, CDR2 SMNVEV (reference sequence). The CDR3 totals 15 residues. The V end was cut by 5 bases, the J end by 4 bases, with 14 bases between. One entry per CDR3 protein, called by TCRdb with MiXCR from the RT-PCR reads. Of hundreds of thousands of distinct CDR3 sequences in the sample, around 13% were seen once. Sample: PBMCs from blood, taken roughly 45 days after vaccination. The receptor was derived from a man aged 50 or older who received an inactivated influenza vaccine. V is TRBV27 and J is TRBJ2-2; TRBD1 is a possible D gene (6 bases). CDR3 sequence reads: CASSRQAFITGELFF. CDR3 nucleotide sequence: TGTGCCAGCAGTCGACAGGCTTTTATCACCGGGGAGCTGTTTTTT.